A single sample gave rise to the 13 T cell receptor beta chains below, sequenced in a study of OX40 agonist ivuxolimab in advanced cancers. This table comes from immunoSEQ multiplex PCR, and its TCRdb copy is limited to in-frame clones, with some not included. The sample has around 35,000 clones, around 81% seen once. The source was CD4+ or CD8+ T cells sorted from blood, collected in a trial of the OX40 agonist ivuxolimab. Receptors were obtained from an adult with an advanced solid tumor such as melanoma, head and neck, liver or kidney cancer.

J is TRBJ1-5 and V is TRBV5-1; D unresolved. Germline CDR1 and CDR2: SGHRS and YFSETQ. Between the trimmed V and J ends, which lost 2 bases and 1 base, there was a span of 7 bases. CDR3 length equals 14 residues. CDR3 amino acids: CASSFGGSNQPQHF. DNA for the CDR3: TGCGCCAGCAGCTTTGGAGGAAGCAATCAGCCCCAGCATTTT.

V gene TRBV10-2 combines with J gene TRBJ2-1; D assignment may be TRBD1 or TRBD2 (5 bases each). Germline V lookup: CDR1 WSHSY, CDR2 SAAADI. The CDR3 contains 12 residues. V lost 6 bases and J lost 10, with 13 bases in between. This CDR3 reads CASSSRGTEQFF. As DNA, the CDR3 is TGCGCCAGCAGCTCTAGAGGGACCGAGCAGTTCTTC.

This clone was observed a few times. V is TRBV19 and J is TRBJ1-5; no clear D gene. V dropped 2 bases and J dropped 0 bases, with 11 bases sitting between them. This CDR3 spans 16 amino acids. Per the germline V gene, CDR1 is LNHDA and CDR2 is SQIVND (reference sequence). CDR3 residues: CASSISGSYSNQPQHF. CDR3 nucleotides: TGTGCCAGTAGTATATCTGGGAGCTATAGCAATCAGCCCCAGCATTTT.

This clone was observed a few times. This chain connects TRBV19 to TRBJ2-6; tentatively, D is TRBD1 (6 bases). Germline V CDR1 and CDR2: LNHDA, SQIVND (reference sequence). The V end was cut by 10 bases, the J end by 0 bases, with 10 bases between. The CDR3 length is 14 residues. The CDR3 DNA reads as TGTGCCACCAAGGGGGACTCTGGGGCCAACGTCCTGACTTTC. This sequence encodes CATKGDSGANVLTF. The entire variable domain, with the rest obtained from reference TRBV19 and TRBJ2-6, is as follows: DGGITQSPKYLFRKEGQNVTLSCEQNLNHDAMYWYRQDPGQGLRLIYYSQIVNDFQKGDIAEGYSVSREKKESFPLTVTSAQKNPTAFYLCATKGDSGANVLTFGAGSRLTVL.

The rearrangement uses TRBV9 and TRBJ1-3, with unresolved D. Trimming removed 4 bases at V and 2 bases at J, with 16 bases between. Per the germline V gene, CDR1 is SGDLS and CDR2 is YYNGEE. The length of the CDR3 is 16 residues. The CDR3 coding sequence is TGTGCCAGCAGCATACACGGAGTGGGGACTGGAAACACCATATATTTT. Its protein product is CASSIHGVGTGNTIYF.

The J gene is TRBJ2-2, the V gene TRBV4-3; D unresolved. Deletions cut 0 bases from V and 1 base from J, with 9 bases between. The germline gives CDR1 LGHNA, CDR2 YSLEER. There are 16 residues in the CDR3. This CDR3 is CASSQEASRNTGELFF. The CDR3 DNA sequence: TGCGCCAGCAGCCAAGAGGCCTCGCGGAACACCGGGGAGCTGTTTTTT.

This clone was counted between two and nine times. The V call is TRBV5-1, the J call TRBJ2-7; D is perhaps TRBD1 or TRBD2 (5 bases each). The germline V and J ends were trimmed by 4 bases and 0 bases, with 14 bases remaining between them. The germline V gene encodes CDR1 SGHRS and CDR2 YFSETQ. The CDR3 runs to 15 residues. CDR3 sequence reads: CASSAGTVSSYEQYF. In DNA, the CDR3 is TGCGCCAGCAGCGCCGGGACGGTCAGCTCCTACGAGCAGTACTTC.

The chain couples TRBV7-6 to TRBJ2-3, with D perhaps assigned TRBD1 or TRBD2 (6 bases each). CDR3 length: 15 amino acids. With 5 bases removed from V and 5 bases from J, the gap between germline ends came to 17 bases. Germline V gene lookup returns CDR1 SGHVS and CDR2 FNYEAQ. CDR3 amino acids: CASSQNGGRGDTQYF. CDR3 coding DNA: TGTGCCAGCAGCCAGAATGGGGGGCGGGGAGATACGCAGTATTTT.

This clone was seen more than once but under ten times. The chain uses TRBV5-1 and TRBJ2-3; possibly TRBD1 or TRBD2 for D (5 bases each). The CDR3 has 13 amino acids. V was trimmed by 2 bases and J by 3 bases, leaving 7 bases between them. Germline CDR1 is SGHRS and CDR2 is YFSETQ. The CDR3 protein is CASSFEGTDTQYF. CDR3 nucleotides: TGCGCCAGCAGCTTTGAGGGGACAGATACGCAGTATTTT.

The chain recombines TRBV5-1 with TRBJ2-7; TRBD1 might be the D (6 bases). The CDR3 has 15 residues. Germline assignment: CDR1 SGHRS and CDR2 YFSETQ. The ends were cut back, 4 bases at V and 3 bases at J, with 17 bases in the middle. The DNA for the CDR3 is TGCGCCAGCAGCATAGCCGGGACAAAAGACTACGAGCAGTACTTC. Translating it yields CASSIAGTKDYEQYF.

The count of this clone is one. The CDR3 nucleotides read TGTGCCACAAACCGGGACAGGGAATACAATGAGCAGTTCTTC. Protein product: CATNRDREYNEQFF. The chain uses TRBV10-3 and TRBJ2-1, with TRBD1 matching 9 bases. The germline CDR1 and CDR2 sequences are ENHRY and SYGVKD. Trimming removed 10 bases from V and 4 bases from J; junction bases left unmatched: 8. The CDR3 runs 14 residues.

The chain uses TRBV7-8 and TRBJ2-2, with 10 bases matching TRBD1. Germline loops: CDR1 SGHVS, CDR2 FQNEAQ. V was pared by 5 bases and J by 5 bases, with 5 bases of the junction left unmatched. The CDR3 runs 15 residues. This chain's CDR3 is CASSPRDRGTGELFF. CDR3 in DNA: TGTGCCAGCAGCCCCAGGGACAGGGGTACCGGGGAGCTGTTTTTT.

The chain joins TRBV19 to TRBJ1-1, with 9 bases that match TRBD1. Germline V lookup: CDR1 LNHDA, CDR2 SQIVND (reference sequence). V was clipped by 8 bases and J by 10 bases; unmatched bases: 11. This CDR3 is built from 13 residues. The DNA of the CDR3 is TGTGCCAGTCAGACCCGGGACAGGGTGGGAGCTTTCTTT. Its translation: CASQTRDRVGAFF.